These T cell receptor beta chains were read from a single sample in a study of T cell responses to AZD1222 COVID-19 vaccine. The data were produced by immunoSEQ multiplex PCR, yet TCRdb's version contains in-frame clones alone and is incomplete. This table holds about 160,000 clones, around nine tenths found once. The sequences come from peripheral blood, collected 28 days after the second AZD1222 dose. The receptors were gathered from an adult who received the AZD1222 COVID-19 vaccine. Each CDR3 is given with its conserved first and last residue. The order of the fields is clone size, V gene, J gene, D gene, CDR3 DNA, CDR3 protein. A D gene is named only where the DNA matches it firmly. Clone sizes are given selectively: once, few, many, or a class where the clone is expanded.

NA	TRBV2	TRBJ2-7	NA	TGTGCCAGCAGTCCTGAGTTGGGAAGCTCCTACGAGCAGTACTTC	CASSPELGSSYEQYF
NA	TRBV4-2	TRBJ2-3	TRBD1	TGTGCCAGCAGCCAAGAGGGACAGGGTGAGACAGATACGCAGTATTTT	CASSQEGQGETDTQYF
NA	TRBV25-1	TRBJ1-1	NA	TGTGCCAGCAGTGATCCTAGAGGGAATAGGCCTGAAGCTTTCTTT	CASSDPRGNRPEAFF
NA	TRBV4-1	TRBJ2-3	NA	TGCGCCAGCAGCCACGTGAGCGGTACGCAGTATTTT	CASSHVSGTQYF
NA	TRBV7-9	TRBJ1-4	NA	TGTGCCAGCAGCTTTGGGGGTTCCGTCGGTGAAGAAAAACTGTTTTTT	CASSFGGSVGEEKLFF
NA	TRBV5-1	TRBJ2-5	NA	TGCGCCAGCAGCTTGGTGCTTGGGCCCCAGGGAGAGACCCAGTACTTC	CASSLVLGPQGETQYF
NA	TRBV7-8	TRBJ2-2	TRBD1	TGTGCCAGCAGCTCGGACAGGGTAGGAGGGGAGCTGTTTTTT	CASSSDRVGGELFF
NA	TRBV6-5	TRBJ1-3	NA	TGTGCCAGCTTAGACGGAAACTCTGGAAACACCATATATTTT	CASLDGNSGNTIYF
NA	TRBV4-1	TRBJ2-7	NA	TGCGCCAGCAGCCCTTACGCTGGTTACGAGCAGTACTTC	CASSPYAGYEQYF
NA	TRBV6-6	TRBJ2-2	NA	TGTGCCAGCAGTTACTCGCGGGTAGCGGCCACCGGGGAGCTGTTTTTT	CASSYSRVAATGELFF
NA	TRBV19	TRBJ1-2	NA	TGTGCCCCTCCGGGTGGGGAGAGTGGCTACACCTTC	CAPPGGESGYTF
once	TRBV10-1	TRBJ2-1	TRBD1	TGCGCCAGCTCTATCACAGGGGCCGGCAATGAGCAGTTCTTC	CASSITGAGNEQFF
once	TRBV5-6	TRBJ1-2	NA	TGTGCCAGCAGCCTAGACCCGGGTCTGCTCTATGGCTACACCTTC	CASSLDPGLLYGYTF
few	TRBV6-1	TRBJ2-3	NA	TGTGCCAGCAGTGAACAAAGGGGGTCGACCACAGATACGCAGTATTTT	CASSEQRGSTTDTQYF
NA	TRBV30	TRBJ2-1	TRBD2	TGTGCCTGGTCCGGGACTAGCGAAACGCAGCAGTTCTTC	CAWSGTSETQQFF
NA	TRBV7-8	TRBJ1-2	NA	TGTGCCAGCAGCTCCCCTGGGGGGTCGGGGTATGGCTACACCTTC	CASSSPGGSGYGYTF
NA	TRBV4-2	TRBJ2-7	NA	TGTGCCAGCAGCCAAGTCAAAGGGAGCTCCTACGAGCAGTACTTC	CASSQVKGSSYEQYF
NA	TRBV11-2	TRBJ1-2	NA	TGTGTGTCACAGGGTAAACTCTATGGCTACACCTTC	CVSQGKLYGYTF
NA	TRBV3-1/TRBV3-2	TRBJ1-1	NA	TGTGCCAGCAGCCGACGGGGGCCCAACACTGAAGCTTTCTTT	CASSRRGPNTEAFF
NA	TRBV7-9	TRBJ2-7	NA	TGTGCCAGCAGCTTAGGGGGCGGGGAGAGCATATCCTACGAGCAGTACTTC	CASSLGGGESISYEQYF
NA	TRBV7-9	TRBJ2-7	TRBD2	TGTGCCAGCAGCGAAGAGCGGGGGCCTTACGAGCAGTACTTC	CASSEERGPYEQYF
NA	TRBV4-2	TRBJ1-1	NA	TGTGCCAGCAGCCCCAAAGTGCCATTCGGGACGGCGAACACTGAAGCTTTCTTT	CASSPKVPFGTANTEAFF
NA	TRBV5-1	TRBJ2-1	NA	TGCGCCAGCAGCGCACTCCGGCGATCCACAGGAAATGAGCAGTTCTTC	CASSALRRSTGNEQFF
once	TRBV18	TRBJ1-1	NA	TGTGCCAGCTCACCATCATGGCCAGATCAGGGGTACACTGAAGCTTTCTTT	CASSPSWPDQGYTEAFF
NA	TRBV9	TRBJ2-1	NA	TGTGCCAGCAGCACGGACTCCACAATGAGGCAGTTCTTC	CASSTDSTMRQFF
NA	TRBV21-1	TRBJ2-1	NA	TGTGCCAGCAGCAAAGAGAAGCGGGAGGGTTACAATGAGCAGTTCTTC	CASSKEKREGYNEQFF
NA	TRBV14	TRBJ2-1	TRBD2	TGTGCCAGCAGCCTGAGAATGGGCGGGAGTGATGAGCAGTTCTTC	CASSLRMGGSDEQFF
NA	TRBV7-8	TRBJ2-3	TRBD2	TGTGCCAGCAGCTCCGGAGCGGGAGGGGGGCAGTATTTT	CASSSGAGGGQYF
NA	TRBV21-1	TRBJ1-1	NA	TGTGCCAGCAGCAAACCCCCGGACAGTCGGGGCACTGAAGCTTTCTTT	CASSKPPDSRGTEAFF
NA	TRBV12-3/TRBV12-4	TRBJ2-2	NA	TGTGCCAGCAGTTTAACGTCCGGGGAGCTGTTTTTT	CASSLTSGELFF
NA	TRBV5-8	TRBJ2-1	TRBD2	TGTGCCAGCAGCCCGGGACTAGCGGGGGTGAATGAGCAGTTCTTC	CASSPGLAGVNEQFF
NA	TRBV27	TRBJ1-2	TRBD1	TGTGCCAGCAGTTCCGGGACAGGACACTATGGCTACACCTTC	CASSSGTGHYGYTF
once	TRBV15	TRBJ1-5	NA	TGTGCCACCAGCAGAGGGTGGGGGAATAGCAATCAGCCCCAGCATTTT	CATSRGWGNSNQPQHF
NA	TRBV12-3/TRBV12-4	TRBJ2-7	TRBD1	TGTGCCAGCCAGACAGGGACCACCGACGAGCAGTACTTC	CASQTGTTDEQYF
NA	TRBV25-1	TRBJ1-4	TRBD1	TGTGCCAGCAGTGAATATGAACGGATGGGACAGGGGGATGAAAAACTGTTTTTT	CASSEYERMGQGDEKLFF
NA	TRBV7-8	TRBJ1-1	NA	TGTGCCAGCAGCAAACGGGCGGGCTCGGCTGAAGCTTTCTTT	CASSKRAGSAEAFF
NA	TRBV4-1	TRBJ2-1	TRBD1	TGCGCCAGCAGCCAAGAAGAAGCCGACAGGGAGATCTACAATGAGCAGTTCTTC	CASSQEEADREIYNEQFF
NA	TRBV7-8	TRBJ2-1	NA	TGTGCCAGCAGCTACAGGGTTGGGGGGTACTCCTACAATGAGCAGTTCTTC	CASSYRVGGYSYNEQFF
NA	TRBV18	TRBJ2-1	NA	TGTGCCAGCTCACCTACATCCTACAATGAGCAGTTCTTC	CASSPTSYNEQFF
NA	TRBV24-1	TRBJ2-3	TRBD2	TGTGCCACCAGTGCCGCTAGCGGGGGCACAGATACGCAGTATTTT	CATSAASGGTDTQYF
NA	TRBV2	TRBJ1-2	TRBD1	TGTGCCACAAGGGTTCGACAGGGCCCTAACTATGGCTACACCTTC	CATRVRQGPNYGYTF
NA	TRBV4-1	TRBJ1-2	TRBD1	TGCGCCAGCAGCCAAATTTTGGGACAGTCTTATGGCTACACCTTC	CASSQILGQSYGYTF
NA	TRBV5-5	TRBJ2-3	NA	TGTGCCACCTCTCGGGGACCAGATACGCAGTATTTT	CATSRGPDTQYF